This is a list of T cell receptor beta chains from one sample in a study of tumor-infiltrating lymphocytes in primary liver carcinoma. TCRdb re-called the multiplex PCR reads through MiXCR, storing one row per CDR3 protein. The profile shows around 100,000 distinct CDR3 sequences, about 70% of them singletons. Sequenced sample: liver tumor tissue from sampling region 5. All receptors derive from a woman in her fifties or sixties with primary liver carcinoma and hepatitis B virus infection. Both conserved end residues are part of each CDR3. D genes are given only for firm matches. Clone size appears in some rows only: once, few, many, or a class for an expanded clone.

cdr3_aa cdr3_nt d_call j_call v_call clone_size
CASSGPGQAPEQYF TGTGCCAGCAGCGGCCCGGGACAGGCTCCCGAGCAGTACTTC TRBD1 TRBJ2-7 TRBV9 -
CASSLWGTNTEAFF TGTGCCAGCAGTTTATGGGGGACGAACACTGAAGCTTTCTTT - TRBJ1-1 TRBV12-3/TRBV12-4 many
CASSGLAETNEQFF TGTGCCAGCAGCGGACTAGCGGAGACCAATGAGCAGTTCTTC TRBD2 TRBJ2-1 TRBV6-1 many
CASSAGLAGVKAETQYF TGCGCCAGCAGCGCCGGACTAGCGGGAGTAAAGGCTGAGACCCAGTACTTC TRBD2 TRBJ2-5 TRBV4-1 many
CASSQQHVYEQYF TGTGCCAGCAGCCAACAGCACGTATACGAGCAGTACTTC - TRBJ2-7 TRBV5-4 -
CTSSSRPTGGCADAQYF TGTACCAGCAGCTCCCGTCCGACGGGGGGCTGCGCAGATGCGCAGTATTTT - TRBJ2-3 TRBV21-1 -
CTSRGQGPDRQYF TGTACCAGCAGGGGACAGGGCCCAGATAGGCAGTATTTT TRBD1 TRBJ2-3 TRBV11-2 -
CANSYSKGYEQYF TGTGCCAACAGTTACTCGAAGGGTTACGAGCAGTACTTC - TRBJ2-7 TRBV6-6 once
CASSLAPQGGRDF TGTGCCAGCAGTTTAGCGCCACAGGGGGGACGTGACTTC TRBD1 TRBJ2-7 TRBV12-3/TRBV12-4 many
CASSLEGETYKEQFF TGCGCCAGCAGCTTGGAGGGGGAAACTTACAAAGAGCAGTTCTTC - TRBJ2-1 TRBV5-1 -
CASSLRGGEIRAFF TGTGCCAGCAGCCTTAGGGGAGGGGAGATTCGCGCTTTCTTT - TRBJ1-1 TRBV11-3 -
CASSLCGTGADGELFF TGTGCCAGCAGTTTATGTGGGACAGGGGCCGACGGGGAGCTGTTTTTT TRBD1 TRBJ2-2 TRBV28 -
CVSKISWGRIDTHYF TGTGTCAGCAAAATATCCTGGGGGAGAATAGATACGCACTATTTT - TRBJ2-3 TRBV6-5 -
CASAQGANGYTF TGTGCTAGTGCCCAGGGGGCGAATGGCTACACTTTC TRBD1 TRBJ1-2 TRBV12-5 -
CASSRVTGGSGNTIYF TGCGCCAGCAGCCGAGTGACAGGGGGTTCTGGAAACACCATATATTTT TRBD1 TRBJ1-3 TRBV4-1 many
CATSSRTGRSTEAFF TGTGCCACCAGCAGTCGGACAGGGAGAAGCACTGAAGCTTTCTTT TRBD1 TRBJ1-1 TRBV15 few
CSARRGNGYTF TGCAGCGCCAGACGGGGAAACGGCTACACCTTC - TRBJ1-2 TRBV29-1 -
CAGSFDNEQFF TGTGCCGGCAGCTTCGATAATGAGCAGTTCTTC - TRBJ2-1 TRBV11-2 -
CASSRGQVYQSQYF TGTGCCAGCAGTCGAGGACAGGTATATCAGTCCCAGTATTTT TRBD1 TRBJ2-3 TRBV6-6 -
CASSSDSFQETQYF TGCGCCAGCAGCTCGGACAGTTTTCAAGAGACCCAGTACTTC - TRBJ2-5 TRBV5-1 -
CDNSPRGGASYEQYF TGTGACAACAGCCCCCGCGGCGGGGCCTCCTACGAGCAGTACTTC - TRBJ2-7 TRBV5-4 -
CSARDSTTSNIIYF TGCAGTGCTAGAGACAGCACGACGAGTAACATCATATATTTT - TRBJ1-3 TRBV20-1 -
CASSERGSSHNEQFF TGTGCCAGCTCCGAACGGGGGAGCTCCCACAATGAGCAGTTCTTC - TRBJ2-1 TRBV6-1 -
CSVDHLGGGEMFF TGCAGCGTTGATCACTTAGGGGGCGGGGAGATGTTTTTT - TRBJ2-2 TRBV29-1 -
CASRLAPPTGELFF TGCGCCAGTCGACTCGCGCCTCCAACCGGGGAGCTGTTTTTT - TRBJ2-2 TRBV5-1 -
CASSSKGRSTYEQYF TGTGCTAGCAGCTCAAAGGGACGATCCACCTACGAGCAGTACTTC - TRBJ2-7 TRBV5-6 -
CASSRRPNEQFF TGTGCCAGCAGCCGGAGACCAAATGAGCAGTTCTTC - TRBJ2-1 TRBV12-3/TRBV12-4 many
CASRAPRGERNEQYF TGTGCCAGCAGGGCCCCTCGGGGGGAACGGAACGAGCAGTACTTC TRBD2 TRBJ2-7 TRBV6-1 many
CASGYFPGQLQYF TGTGCCAGCGGTTACTTTCCCGGGCAGCTCCAGTATTTT - TRBJ2-3 TRBV6-5 -
CASSPGLVSNGELVF TGTGCCAGCAGCCCCGGACTAGTCAGTAACGGGGAGCTGGTATTT TRBD2 TRBJ2-2 TRBV5-4 -
CASSFSPRDGYEQYF TGTGCCAGCAGCTTCTCCCCCCGGGACGGCTACGAGCAGTACTTC - TRBJ2-7 TRBV11-3 medium-sized
CASSFGGESIDTQYF TGTGCCAGCAGTTTTGGGGGAGAAAGCATAGATACGCAGTATTTT - TRBJ2-3 TRBV12-3/TRBV12-4 -
CTSSQVGSSFEQFF TGCACCAGCAGCCAAGTGGGTAGTTCGTTTGAGCAGTTCTTC - TRBJ2-1 TRBV4-1 -
CASGRSLDYGCTF TGTGCCAGCGGCAGATCATTGGACTATGGCTGCACCTTC - TRBJ1-2 TRBV12-3/TRBV12-4 -
CLSSLASGVDTQYF TGTCTCAGCAGCTTGGCTAGCGGGGTAGATACGCAGTATTTT TRBD2 TRBJ2-3 TRBV11-2 -
CASSAGYGYTF TGTGCCAGCAGTGCAGGGTATGGCTACACCTTC - TRBJ1-2 TRBV6-5 many
CASGAGLGTGGSYEQYF TGTGCTAGTGGTGCCGGACTAGGGACAGGGGGCAGTTACGAGCAGTACTTC TRBD1 TRBJ2-7 TRBV12-5 many
CASSSAGQGTNTGELFF TGCGCCAGCAGCTCCGCTGGACAGGGGACCAACACCGGGGAGCTGTTTTTT TRBD1 TRBJ2-2 TRBV5-1 many
CASGGNRVSGSSYNEQFF TGTGCCAGCGGCGGTAACCGGGTTAGCGGGAGTTCCTACAATGAGCAGTTCTTC TRBD2 TRBJ2-1 TRBV7-9 -
CASSPIGTDRETQYF TGTGCCAGCAGCCCCATTGGGACAGACAGAGAGACCCAGTACTTC TRBD1 TRBJ2-5 TRBV11-1 -
CVSSLHRGEQYF TGCGTCAGCAGCTTACACAGGGGCGAGCAGTACTTC TRBD1 TRBJ2-7 TRBV5-1 -
CVSSLAPRGTGYDYTF TGTGTCAGCAGCTTGGCTCCACGCGGGACTGGATATGACTACACCTTC - TRBJ1-2 TRBV5-4 -